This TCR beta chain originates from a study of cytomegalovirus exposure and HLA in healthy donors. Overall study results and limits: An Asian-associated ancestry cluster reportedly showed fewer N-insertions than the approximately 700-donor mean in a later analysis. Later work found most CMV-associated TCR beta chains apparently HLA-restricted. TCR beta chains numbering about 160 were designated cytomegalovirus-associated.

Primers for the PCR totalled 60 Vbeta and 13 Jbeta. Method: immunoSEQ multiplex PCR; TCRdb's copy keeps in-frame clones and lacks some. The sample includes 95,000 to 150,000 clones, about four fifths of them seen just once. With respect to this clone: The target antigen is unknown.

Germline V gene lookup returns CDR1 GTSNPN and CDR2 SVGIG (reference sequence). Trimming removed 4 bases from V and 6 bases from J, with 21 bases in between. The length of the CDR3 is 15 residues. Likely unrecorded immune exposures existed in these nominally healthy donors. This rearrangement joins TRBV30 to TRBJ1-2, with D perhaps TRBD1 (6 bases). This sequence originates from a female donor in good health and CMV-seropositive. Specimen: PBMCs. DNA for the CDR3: TGTGCCTGGACCTCATCGGGGGGGGCGGGAAATGGCTACACCTTC. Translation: CAWTSSGGAGNGYTF.